This T cell receptor beta chain was recorded in a study of cytomegalovirus exposure and HLA in healthy donors. The CDR3 consists of 13 residues. Germline V gives CDR1 SGHRS, CDR2 YFSETQ. Trimming pared 3 bases from V and 8 bases from J, leaving 11 bases between. Both 60 Vbeta primers and 13 Jbeta primers went into the PCR. The assay was immunoSEQ multiplex PCR, and TCRdb's table has in-frame clones only and misses some. This table holds 55,000 to 80,000 clones, roughly 65% found once. This sequence joins TRBV5-1 and TRBJ1-4, with D unresolved. Sequencing was carried out using PBMCs. The origin of this receptor is a young woman in good health and CMV-seronegative. CDR3 protein: CASSSTGGEKLFF. The CDR3 DNA is TGCGCCAGCAGCTCCACGGGTGGGGAAAAACTGTTTTTT.